A single sample gave rise to the 9 T cell receptor beta chains below, sequenced in a study of identical twins. TCRdb processed the 5' RACE reads anew with MiXCR; each CDR3 protein has one entry. The data contain about 890,000 distinct CDR3 sequences, approximately 13% of them seen just once; the ten biggest clones take up around 1.6%. These records were also assigned to another study, of yellow fever vaccine responses in identical twins.

Source material: PBMCs. These receptors came from a woman aged 18-35 years in good health.

This sequence joins TRBV6-1 and TRBJ1-2; the match to TRBD1 covers 7 bases. CDR1 is MNHNS, CDR2 SASEGT, per germline. V was clipped by 8 bases and J by 7 bases; unmatched bases: 13. The CDR3 runs 14 residues. CDR3 sequence (DNA): TGTGCCAGCTCACTCATCCGACAGGGAACTGGCTACACCTTC. It translates to CASSLIRQGTGYTF.

The chain is built from TRBV28 and TRBJ2-5; the match to TRBD1 covers 10 bases. The V and J ends lost 4 bases and 5 bases, in that order; junction bases with no gene match: 7. The germline gives CDR1 MDHEN, CDR2 SYDVKM. CDR3 length: 15 amino acids. The CDR3 region has the DNA TGTGCCAGCAGTTCTGCCGGGACAGGGGTGGAGACCCAGTACTTC. This encodes CASSSAGTGVETQYF.

This clonotype showed up many times. V gene TRBV6-5 combines with J gene TRBJ2-2; D is perhaps TRBD2 (6 bases). The CDR3 runs 15 residues. CDR1 is MNHEY, CDR2 SVGAGI, per germline. The V end was cut by 4 bases, the J end by 4 bases, with 13 bases between. The CDR3 DNA reads as TGTGCCAGCAGTTTGGCGGCGGGACCCACCGGGGAGCTGTTTTTT. Amino acid sequence: CASSLAAGPTGELFF.

This clonotype has only a few counts. This rearrangement joins TRBV4-1 to TRBJ2-3; D call uncertain. The CDR3 length is 15 residues. Germline values: CDR1 MGHRA, CDR2 YSYEKL. Trimming removed 0 bases from V and 6 bases from J, with 13 bases in between. In DNA, the CDR3 is TGCGCCAGCAGCCAAGAAGGGCCCCTAACGGATACGCAGTATTTT. This codes for CASSQEGPLTDTQYF.

This clonotype was detected ten times or more. The chain joins TRBV7-9 to TRBJ1-1; 9 bases map to TRBD1. CDR3 size: 14 residues. J was trimmed by 8 bases and V by 9 bases; bases with no gene match: 13. From germline, CDR1 is SEHNR and CDR2 FQNEAQ (reference sequence). CDR3 amino acids: CASQPGQGKTEAFF. As DNA, the CDR3 is TGTGCCAGTCAACCTGGACAGGGGAAGACGGAAGCTTTCTTT.

The chain couples TRBV29-1 to TRBJ2-4, with 9 positions matching TRBD1. The germline gives CDR1 SQVTM, CDR2 ANQGSEA. The CDR3 is made up of 17 amino acids. J was trimmed by 3 bases and V by 6 bases; bases with no gene match: 15. The DNA of the CDR3 is TGCAGCGTCCTAAACGTCGGGACAGGGAGGGGCAAAAACATTCAGTACTTC. Its protein is CSVLNVGTGRGKNIQYF.

This clonotype was seen ten or more times. The chain has TRBV10-3 and TRBJ2-7, with a weak D call TRBD2 (5 bases). Trimming left V 8 bases short and J 5 bases short, with 10 bases between. CDR3 length: 11 amino acids. Per the germline V gene, CDR1 is ENHRY and CDR2 is SYGVKD. The CDR3 nucleotides are TGTGCCATCGGTAGAGCGGACGAGCAGTACTTC. Encoded protein: CAIGRADEQYF.

The CDR3 coding sequence is TGCAGTACCCGACAGGGGGGGAATCAGCCCCAGCATTTT. It is translated as CSTRQGGNQPQHF. V usage is TRBV20-1 and J usage is TRBJ1-5, with 9 bases identical to TRBD1. CDR3 length: 13 amino acids. The ends lost 8 bases at V and 4 bases at J; junction bases unmatched: 6. Germline assignment: CDR1 DFQATT and CDR2 SNEGSKA (reference sequence).

This clonotype was seen only a few times. The CDR3 sequence: CASSHSTSGGTDTQYF. The CDR3 DNA reads TGTGCCAGCAGCCATTCGACTAGCGGGGGGACAGATACGCAGTATTTT. The rearrangement links TRBV3-1 to TRBJ2-3; the match to TRBD2 covers 13 bases. Germline loops: CDR1 LGHDT, CDR2 YNNKEL (reference sequence). The CDR3 has 16 amino acids. V lost 3 bases, J lost 3 bases, and 3 bases stayed unmatched.